This T cell receptor (beta chain) was documented in a study of early stage breast cancer tumors. Whole-study results and caveats: Comparing each tissue with blood distinguished tumor from normal in 14 of 16 patients. Tumors had roughly 2.3-fold higher T cell density and higher clonality than adjacent normal breast tissue.

V was trimmed by 3 bases and J by 1 base, leaving 6 bases between them. This CDR3 comprises 13 residues. CDR1 is LGHNA and CDR2 is YSLEER in the germline V gene. Only a few counts were recorded for this clone. The antigen is unknown. The table came from immunoSEQ multiplex PCR; TCRdb's copy has only in-frame clones and leaves some out. The data show some 32,000 clones, over 70% seen once. The sequenced sample consisted of breast tumor tissue. This clonotype originated in a person between 30 and 45 years old with breast cancer. The chain employs TRBV4-3 and TRBJ1-1; the D gene is possibly TRBD1 (5 bases). In DNA form, the CDR3 reads TGCGCCAGCAGCCAGGGGGAGAACACTGAAGCTTTCTTT. This codes for CASSQGENTEAFF.